This T cell receptor beta chain was documented in a study of blood T cell repertoires in COVID-19. In the study overall: Acute-phase and convalescent COVID-19 samples originated in the United States, Italy and Spain.

Method: immunoSEQ multiplex PCR; TCRdb's copy keeps in-frame clones and lacks some. The sample holds about 210,000 clones; 75% to 90% are singletons and the top ten take around 0.72%. V trimming: 6 bases; J trimming: 7 bases; junction bases outside the gene matches: 7. Germline V gene data show CDR1 as MNHEY and CDR2 as SVGAGI. The CDR3 contains 14 residues. The origin of this receptor is a man aged 40-55 years with acute or convalescent COVID-19. Sequenced sample: peripheral blood. V and J are TRBV6-5 and TRBJ2-2; 8 nucleotides agree with TRBD2. In DNA form, the CDR3 reads TGTGCCAGCAGCCGGGGGGGCTGGTTCGGGGAGCTGTTTTTT. Translation gives CASSRGGWFGELFF.